The rows below give T cell receptor beta chains drawn from one sample of a study of T-cell reconstitution after alpha-beta-depleted transplantation in children. TCRdb reprocessed the PCR reads via MiXCR and lists one record per CDR3 protein. This table holds about a million distinct CDR3 sequences, roughly 29% found once. Sequenced material: PBMCs, mostly from graft donor cells, taken 360 days after TCRalphabeta/CD19-depleted stem cell transplant. The receptors stem from a boy under two years old who had a stem cell transplant for SCID, so the T cells may come from the graft donor. Each CDR3 is given with its conserved first and last residue.

j_call v_call cdr3_aa
TRBJ2-6 TRBV4-2 CASSHTPKGANVLTF
TRBJ2-1 TRBV7-8 CASSFHRLAGVLEQFF
TRBJ1-1 TRBV29-1 CSVESTLRTQHNAFF
TRBJ1-4 TRBV12-3/TRBV12-4 CAIDRAEGEKLFF
TRBJ1-2 TRBV29-1 CSVEGGANYGYTF
TRBJ1-1 TRBV12-3/TRBV12-4 CASSFIGLGSTEAFF
TRBJ2-1 TRBV12-3/TRBV12-4 CASSRQGSSYNEQFF
TRBJ2-4 TRBV12-3/TRBV12-4 CASSSRVRDQNIQYF
TRBJ2-5 TRBV20-1 CSARDQSGGYQETQYF
TRBJ2-7 TRBV20-1 CSAQSLYKPYEQYF
TRBJ1-1 TRBV19 CASSWTGSNTEAFF
TRBJ2-7 TRBV11-2 CASSFVTPNYEQYF
TRBJ2-1 TRBV27 CASSLQVLGSYNEQFF
TRBJ1-1 TRBV20-1 CSAKKHPGGTEAFF
TRBJ2-5 TRBV6-5 CASSFSGGIETQYF
TRBJ2-7 TRBV3-1 CASSQGQVPYHEQYF
TRBJ2-2 TRBV20-1 CSASRDFPYTGELFF
TRBJ2-7 TRBV7-6 CASSLQTGGQRSYEQYF
TRBJ1-5 TRBV5-1 CASSESGDSNQPQHF
TRBJ2-7 TRBV5-1 CASSMRASYEQYF
TRBJ2-7 TRBV12-3/TRBV12-4 CASRPAGPSYEQYF
TRBJ2-3 TRBV4-1 CASSQPGTGEDTQYF
TRBJ2-1 TRBV9 CASSRKRGPNEQFF
TRBJ2-3 TRBV28 CASSPDRETSDTQYF
TRBJ2-7 TRBV27 CASSPSRTISYEQYF
TRBJ2-3 TRBV3-1 CASSPWVGTDTQYF
TRBJ1-3 TRBV2 CASSRDRGGGGNTIYF
TRBJ2-7 TRBV7-3 CASSLPHGQYF
TRBJ1-2 TRBV28 CASSSRTPGNYGYTF
TRBJ1-2 TRBV5-1 CASSLSSQGRGSYGYTF
TRBJ1-2 TRBV2 CASSLKGLAYGYTF
TRBJ2-1 TRBV2 CASSEPEQFF
TRBJ2-3 TRBV20-1 CSASRRDYPAGGTQYF
TRBJ2-5 TRBV7-3 CASSYGLAPRWPQETQYF
TRBJ2-7 TRBV20-1 CSARAPDRGTYEQYF
TRBJ2-5 TRBV7-6 CASSLGGGVIETQYF
TRBJ1-5 TRBV28 CASSTGGRNQPQHF
TRBJ1-1 TRBV20-1 CSAKRPSIGMNTEAFF
TRBJ1-5 TRBV4-1 CASSQVPGVGNQPQHF
TRBJ2-3 TRBV29-1 CSVESFTDTQYF
TRBJ1-2 TRBV20-1 CSASTSIPNYGYTF
TRBJ2-1 TRBV9 CASSVAGLGNEQFF
TRBJ2-1 TRBV9 CASSVGYSGGNEQFF
TRBJ2-2 TRBV4-1 CASSPNRMGTGELFF
TRBJ2-2 TRBV5-5 CASSSPLRGTGELFF
TRBJ2-7 TRBV3-1 CASSQVDSRVYEQYF
TRBJ2-7 TRBV3-1 CASSQDRGQTRYEQYF
TRBJ2-7 TRBV6-5 CASSYSRPGASPGGEQYF
TRBJ2-6 TRBV6-4 CASGDSGANVLTF
TRBJ1-1 TRBV4-2 CASSGGGRMNTEVFF
TRBJ1-1 TRBV27 CASSPRQLLRTEAFF
TRBJ1-1 TRBV4-3 CASSQGGAGGSEAFF
TRBJ2-7 TRBV20-1 CSALDVDEQYF